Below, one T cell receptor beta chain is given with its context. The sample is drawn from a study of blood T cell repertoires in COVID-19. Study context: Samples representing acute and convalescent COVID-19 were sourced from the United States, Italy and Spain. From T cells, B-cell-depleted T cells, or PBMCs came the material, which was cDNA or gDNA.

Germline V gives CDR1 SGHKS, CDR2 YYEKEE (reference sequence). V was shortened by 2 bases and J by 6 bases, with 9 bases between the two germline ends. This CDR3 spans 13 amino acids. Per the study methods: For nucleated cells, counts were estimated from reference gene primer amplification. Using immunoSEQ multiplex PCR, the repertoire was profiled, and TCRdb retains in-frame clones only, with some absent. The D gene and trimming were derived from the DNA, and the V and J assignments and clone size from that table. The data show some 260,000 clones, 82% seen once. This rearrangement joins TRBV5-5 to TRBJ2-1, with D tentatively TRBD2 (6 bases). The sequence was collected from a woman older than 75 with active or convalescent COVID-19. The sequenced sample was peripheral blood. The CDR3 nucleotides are TGTGCCAGCAGCTTCCCCGGGGGCAATGAGCAGTTCTTC. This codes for CASSFPGGNEQFF.